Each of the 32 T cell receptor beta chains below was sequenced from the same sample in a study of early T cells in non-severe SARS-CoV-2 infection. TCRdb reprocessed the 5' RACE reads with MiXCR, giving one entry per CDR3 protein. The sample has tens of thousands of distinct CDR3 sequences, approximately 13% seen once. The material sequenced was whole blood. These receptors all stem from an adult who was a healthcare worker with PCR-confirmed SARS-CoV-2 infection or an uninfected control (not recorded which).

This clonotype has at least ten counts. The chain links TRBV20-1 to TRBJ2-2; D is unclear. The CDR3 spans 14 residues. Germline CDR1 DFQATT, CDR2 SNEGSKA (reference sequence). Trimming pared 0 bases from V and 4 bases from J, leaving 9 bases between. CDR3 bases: TGCAGTGCTAGAGATCCCGGGCCCACCGGGGAGCTGTTTTTT. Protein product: CSARDPGPTGELFF.

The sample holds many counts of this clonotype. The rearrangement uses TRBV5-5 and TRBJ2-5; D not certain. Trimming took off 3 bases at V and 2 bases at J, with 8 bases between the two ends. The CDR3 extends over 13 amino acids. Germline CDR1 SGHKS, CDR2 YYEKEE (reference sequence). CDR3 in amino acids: CASSSQFQETQYF. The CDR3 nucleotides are TGTGCCAGCAGCTCACAGTTTCAAGAGACCCAGTACTTC. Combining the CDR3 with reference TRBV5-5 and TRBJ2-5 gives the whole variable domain DAGVTQSPTHLIKTRGQQVTLRCSPISGHKSVSWYQQVLGQGPQFIFQYYEKEERGRGNFPDRFSARQFPNYSSELNVNALLLGDSALYLCASSSQFQETQYFGPGTRLLVL.

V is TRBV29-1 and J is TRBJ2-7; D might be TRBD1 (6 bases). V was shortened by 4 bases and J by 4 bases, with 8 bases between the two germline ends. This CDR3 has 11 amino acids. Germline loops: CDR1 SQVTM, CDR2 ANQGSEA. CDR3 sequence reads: CSVGTGYEQYF. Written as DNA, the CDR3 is TGCAGCGTTGGCACAGGGTACGAGCAGTACTTC.

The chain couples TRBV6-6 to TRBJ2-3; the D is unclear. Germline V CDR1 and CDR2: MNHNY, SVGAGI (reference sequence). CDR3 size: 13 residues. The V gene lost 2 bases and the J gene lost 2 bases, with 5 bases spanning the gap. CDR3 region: CASSYPPTDTQYF. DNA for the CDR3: TGTGCCAGCAGTTACCCCCCCACAGATACGCAGTATTTT.

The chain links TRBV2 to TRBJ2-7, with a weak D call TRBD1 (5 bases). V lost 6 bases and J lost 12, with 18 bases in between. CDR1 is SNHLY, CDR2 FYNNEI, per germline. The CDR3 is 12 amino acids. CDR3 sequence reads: CASRRTPGVWYF. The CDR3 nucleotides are TGTGCCAGCAGAAGGACACCCGGCGTCTGGTACTTC.

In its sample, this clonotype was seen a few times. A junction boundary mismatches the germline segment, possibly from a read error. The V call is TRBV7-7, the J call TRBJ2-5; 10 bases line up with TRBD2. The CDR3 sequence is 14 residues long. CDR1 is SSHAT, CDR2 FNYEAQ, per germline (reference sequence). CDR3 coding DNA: TGTGCTAGCAGCTTGGGGACTAGCGTGGAGACCCAGTACTTC. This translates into CASSLGTSVETQYF.

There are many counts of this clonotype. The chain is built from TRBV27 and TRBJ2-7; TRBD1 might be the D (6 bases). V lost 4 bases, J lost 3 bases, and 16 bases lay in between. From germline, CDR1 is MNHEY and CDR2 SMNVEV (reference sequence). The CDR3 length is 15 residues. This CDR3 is CASSSSGHEFYEQYF. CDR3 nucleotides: TGTGCCAGCAGTTCATCGGGACACGAGTTCTACGAGCAGTACTTC.

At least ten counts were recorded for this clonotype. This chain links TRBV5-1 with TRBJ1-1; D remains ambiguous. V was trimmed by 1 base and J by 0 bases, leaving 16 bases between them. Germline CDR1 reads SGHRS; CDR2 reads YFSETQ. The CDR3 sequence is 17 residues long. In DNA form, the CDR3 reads TGCGCCAGCAGCTTGATGCTTTCCCGCTATATGAACACTGAAGCTTTCTTT. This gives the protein CASSLMLSRYMNTEAFF.

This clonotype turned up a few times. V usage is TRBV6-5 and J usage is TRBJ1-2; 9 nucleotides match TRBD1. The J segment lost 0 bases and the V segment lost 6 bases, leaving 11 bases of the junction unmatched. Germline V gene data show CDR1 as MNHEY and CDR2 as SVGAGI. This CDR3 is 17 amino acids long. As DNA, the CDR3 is TGTGCCAGCAGCGCTGGGACAGGGAATAGAGCTAACTATGGCTACACCTTC. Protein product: CASSAGTGNRANYGYTF.

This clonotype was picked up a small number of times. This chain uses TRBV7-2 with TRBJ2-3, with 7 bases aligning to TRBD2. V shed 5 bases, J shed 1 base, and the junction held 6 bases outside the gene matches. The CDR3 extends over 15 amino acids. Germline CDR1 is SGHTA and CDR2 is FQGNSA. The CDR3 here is CASSVQRGGTDTQYF. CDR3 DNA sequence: TGTGCCAGCAGCGTACAGCGGGGCGGCACAGATACGCAGTATTTT.

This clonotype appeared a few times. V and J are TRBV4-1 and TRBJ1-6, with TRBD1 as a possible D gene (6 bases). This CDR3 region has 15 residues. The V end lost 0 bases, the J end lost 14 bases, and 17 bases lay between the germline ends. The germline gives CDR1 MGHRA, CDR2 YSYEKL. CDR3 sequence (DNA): TGCGCCAGCAGCCAAGATTCCCTCCTACAGGGAACCCTCCACTTT. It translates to CASSQDSLLQGTLHF.

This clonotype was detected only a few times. The CDR3 is CSVTDGGDTQYF. The CDR3 nucleotides are TGCAGCGTAACTGACGGGGGAGATACGCAGTATTTT. The gene calls are TRBV29-1 and TRBJ2-3; D possibly corresponds to TRBD2 (6 bases). V was pared by 6 bases and J by 5 bases, with 12 bases between. Germline CDR1 and CDR2: SQVTM and ANQGSEA. There are 12 residues in the CDR3.

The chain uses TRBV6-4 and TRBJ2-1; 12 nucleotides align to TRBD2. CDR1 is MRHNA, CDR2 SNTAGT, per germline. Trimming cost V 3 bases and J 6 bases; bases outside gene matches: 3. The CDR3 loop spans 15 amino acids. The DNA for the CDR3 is TGTGCCAGCAGTGAACTAGCGGGGGGCCTCAATGAGCAGTTCTTC. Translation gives CASSELAGGLNEQFF.

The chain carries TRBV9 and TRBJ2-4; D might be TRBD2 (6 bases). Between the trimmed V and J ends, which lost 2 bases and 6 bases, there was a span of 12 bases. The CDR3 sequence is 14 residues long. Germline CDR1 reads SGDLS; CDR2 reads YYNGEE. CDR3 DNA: TGTGCCAGCAGCGTCGGTCAGGAGGGAAACATTCAGTACTTC. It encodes CASSVGQEGNIQYF.

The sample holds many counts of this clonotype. CDR3 protein: CASSQQGNTEAFF. The CDR3 DNA reads TGTGCCAGCAGCCAACAGGGGAACACTGAAGCTTTCTTT. The chain uses TRBV7-9 and TRBJ1-1, with a tentative D call TRBD1 (6 bases). V lost 5 bases to trimming and J lost 1 base, with 8 bases between them. Germline V gene data show CDR1 as SEHNR and CDR2 as FQNEAQ (reference sequence). The CDR3 sequence is 13 residues long.

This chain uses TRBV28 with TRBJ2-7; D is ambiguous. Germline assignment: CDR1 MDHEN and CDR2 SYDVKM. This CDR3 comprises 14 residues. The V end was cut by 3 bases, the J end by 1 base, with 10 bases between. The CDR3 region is CASSFMTVSYEQYF. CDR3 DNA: TGTGCCAGCAGTTTCATGACCGTTTCCTACGAGCAGTACTTC. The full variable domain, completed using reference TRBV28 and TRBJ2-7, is DVKVTQSSRYLVKRTGEKVFLECVQDMDHENMFWYRQDPGLGLRLIYFSYDVKMKEKGDIPEGYSVSREKKERFSLILESASTNQTSMYLCASSFMTVSYEQYFGPGTRLTVT.

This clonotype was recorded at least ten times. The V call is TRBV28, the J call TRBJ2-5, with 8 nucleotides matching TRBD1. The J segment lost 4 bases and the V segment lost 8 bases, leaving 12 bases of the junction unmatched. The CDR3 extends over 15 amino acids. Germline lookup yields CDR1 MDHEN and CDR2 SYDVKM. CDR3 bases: TGTGCCAGCTGCTGGACAGGGAGTAGTTTAGAGACCCAGTACTTC. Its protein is CASCWTGSSLETQYF.

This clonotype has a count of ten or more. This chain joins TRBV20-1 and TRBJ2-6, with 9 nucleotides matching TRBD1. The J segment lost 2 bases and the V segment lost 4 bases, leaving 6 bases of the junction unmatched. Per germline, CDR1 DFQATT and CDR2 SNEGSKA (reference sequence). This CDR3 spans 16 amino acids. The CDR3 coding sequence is TGCAGTGCTAAGCAAAACAGGGGGCCTGGGGCCAACGTCCTGACTTTC. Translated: CSAKQNRGPGANVLTF.

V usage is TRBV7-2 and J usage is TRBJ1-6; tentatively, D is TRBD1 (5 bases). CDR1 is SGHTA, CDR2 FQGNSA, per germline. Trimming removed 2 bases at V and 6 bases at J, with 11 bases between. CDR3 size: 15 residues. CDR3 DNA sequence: TGTGCCAGCAGCTTACTAGGACACATTAATTCACCCCTCCACTTT. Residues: CASSLLGHINSPLHF.

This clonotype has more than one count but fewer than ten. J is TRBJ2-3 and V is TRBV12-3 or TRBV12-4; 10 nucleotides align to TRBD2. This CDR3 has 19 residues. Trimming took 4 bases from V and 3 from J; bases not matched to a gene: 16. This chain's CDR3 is CASSSDRPGLAGVTDTQYF. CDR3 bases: TGTGCCAGCAGTTCCGACCGACCGGGGCTAGCGGGGGTAACAGATACGCAGTATTTT.

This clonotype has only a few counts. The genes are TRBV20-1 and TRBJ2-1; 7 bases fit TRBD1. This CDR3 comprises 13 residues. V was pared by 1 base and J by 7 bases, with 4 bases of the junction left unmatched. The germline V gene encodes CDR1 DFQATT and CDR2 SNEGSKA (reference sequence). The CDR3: CSARAGGGNEQFF. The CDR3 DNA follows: TGCAGTGCTAGAGCAGGGGGTGGGAATGAGCAGTTCTTC.

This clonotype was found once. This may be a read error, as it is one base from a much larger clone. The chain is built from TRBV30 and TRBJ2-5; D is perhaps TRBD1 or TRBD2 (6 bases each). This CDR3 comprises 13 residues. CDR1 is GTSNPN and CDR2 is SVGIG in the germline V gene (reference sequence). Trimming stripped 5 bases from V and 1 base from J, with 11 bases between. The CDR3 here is CAWGRGLQETQYF. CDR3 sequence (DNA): TGTGCCTGGGGTCGGGGGCTCCAAGAGACCCAGTACTTC. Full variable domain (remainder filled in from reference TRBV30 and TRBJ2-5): SQTIHQWPATLVQPVGSPLSLECTVEGTSNPNLYWYRQAAGRGLQLLFYSVGIGQISSEVPQNLSASRPQDRQFILSSKKLLLSDSGFYLCAWGRGLQETQYFGPGTRLLVL.

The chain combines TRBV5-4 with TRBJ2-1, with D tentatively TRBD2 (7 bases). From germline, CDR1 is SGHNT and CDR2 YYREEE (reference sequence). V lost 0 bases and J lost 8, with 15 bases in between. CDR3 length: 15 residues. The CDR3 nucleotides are TGTGCCAGCAGCTTGGTAGGGGGGGGTACCGATGAGCAGTTCTTC. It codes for CASSLVGGGTDEQFF.

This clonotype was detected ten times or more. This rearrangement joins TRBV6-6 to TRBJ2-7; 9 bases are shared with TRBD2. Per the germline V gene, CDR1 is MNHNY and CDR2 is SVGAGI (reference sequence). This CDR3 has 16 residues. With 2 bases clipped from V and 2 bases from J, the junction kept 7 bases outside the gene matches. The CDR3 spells CASSYGSGRSTYEQYF. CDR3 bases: TGTGCCAGCAGTTACGGTAGCGGGAGATCGACCTACGAGCAGTACTTC.

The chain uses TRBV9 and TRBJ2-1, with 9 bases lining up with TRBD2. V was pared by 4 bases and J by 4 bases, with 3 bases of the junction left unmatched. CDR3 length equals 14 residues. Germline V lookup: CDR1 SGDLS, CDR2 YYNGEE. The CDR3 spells CASSFSGGYNEQFF. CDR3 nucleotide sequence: TGTGCCAGCAGCTTTAGCGGGGGATACAATGAGCAGTTCTTC.

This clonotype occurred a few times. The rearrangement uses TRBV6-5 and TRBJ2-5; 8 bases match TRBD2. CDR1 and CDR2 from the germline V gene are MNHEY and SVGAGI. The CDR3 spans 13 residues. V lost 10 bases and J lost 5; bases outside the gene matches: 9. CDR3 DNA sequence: TGTGCCACCCGCGGGACTAGTGTTGAGACCCAGTACTTC. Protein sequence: CATRGTSVETQYF.

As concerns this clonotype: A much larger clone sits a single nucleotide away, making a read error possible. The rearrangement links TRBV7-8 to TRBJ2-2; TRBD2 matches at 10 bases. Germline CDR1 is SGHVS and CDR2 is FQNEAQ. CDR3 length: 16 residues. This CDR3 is CASSLASGGNTGELIF. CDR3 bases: TGTGCCAGCAGCTTAGCTAGCGGGGGGAACACCGGGGAGCTGATTTTT. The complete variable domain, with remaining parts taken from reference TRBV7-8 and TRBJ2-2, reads GAGVSQSPRYKVAKRGQDVALRCDPISGHVSLFWYQQALGQGPEFLTYFQNEAQLDKSGLPSDRFFAERPEGSVSTLKIQRTQQEDSAVYLCASSLASGGNTGELIFGEGSRLTVL.

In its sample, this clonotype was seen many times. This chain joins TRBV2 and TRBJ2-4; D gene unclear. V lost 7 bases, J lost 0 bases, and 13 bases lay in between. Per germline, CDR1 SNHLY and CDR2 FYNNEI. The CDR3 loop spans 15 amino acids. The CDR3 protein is CASIRAASAKNIQYF. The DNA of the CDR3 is TGTGCCAGCATCCGAGCAGCTTCAGCCAAAAACATTCAGTACTTC.

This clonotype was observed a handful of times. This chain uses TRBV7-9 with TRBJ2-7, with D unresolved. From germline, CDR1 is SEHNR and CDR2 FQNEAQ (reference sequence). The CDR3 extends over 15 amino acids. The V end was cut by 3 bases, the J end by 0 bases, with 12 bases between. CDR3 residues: CASSLRVPHSYEQYF. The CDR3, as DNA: TGTGCCAGCAGCTTGCGAGTTCCGCACTCCTACGAGCAGTACTTC.

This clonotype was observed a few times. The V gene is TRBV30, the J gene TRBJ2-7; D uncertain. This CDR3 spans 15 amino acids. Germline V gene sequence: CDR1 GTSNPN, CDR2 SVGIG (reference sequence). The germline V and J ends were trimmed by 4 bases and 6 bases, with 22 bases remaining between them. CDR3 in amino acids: CAWTAFNWDQSEQYF. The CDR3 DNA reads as TGTGCCTGGACCGCCTTTAACTGGGATCAGTCCGAGCAGTACTTC.

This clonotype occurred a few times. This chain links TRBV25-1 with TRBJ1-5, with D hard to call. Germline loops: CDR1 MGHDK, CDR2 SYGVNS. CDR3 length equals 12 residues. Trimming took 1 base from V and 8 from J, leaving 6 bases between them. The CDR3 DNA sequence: TGTGCCAGCAGTGAATTTGGGGAGCCCCAGCATTTT. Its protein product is CASSEFGEPQHF. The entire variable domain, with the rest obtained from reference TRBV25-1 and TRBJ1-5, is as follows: EADIYQTPRYLVIGTGKKITLECSQTMGHDKMYWYQQDPGMELHLIHYSYGVNSTEKGDLSSESTVSRIRTEHFPLTLESARPSHTSQYLCASSEFGEPQHFGDGTRLSIL.

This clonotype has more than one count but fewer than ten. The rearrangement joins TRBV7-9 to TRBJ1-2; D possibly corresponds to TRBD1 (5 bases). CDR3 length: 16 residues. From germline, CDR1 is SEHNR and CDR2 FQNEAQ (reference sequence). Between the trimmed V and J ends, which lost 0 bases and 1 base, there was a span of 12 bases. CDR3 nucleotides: TGTGCCAGCAGCTTAGCGGGTCCGGGGGTTAACTATGGCTACACCTTC. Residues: CASSLAGPGVNYGYTF.